This record looks at one T cell receptor (beta chain) sequence and its context. The antigen remains unidentified. Sequencing was performed with immunoSEQ multiplex PCR; in TCRdb, only in-frame clones are kept and a portion is missing. The top ten clones hold roughly 2.4% of a sample with 90,000 to 150,000 clones, 70% to 90% of them seen once. This sample is drawn from a study of T cell responses to AZD1222 COVID-19 vaccine. Regarding the study as a whole: There were mostly white British donors and more females than males, and clonal diversity was possibly underestimated. When two AZD1222 doses had been given, Spike-specific TCR breadth and depth rose.

The CDR3 runs 15 residues. The germline V gene has CDR1 DFQATT and CDR2 SNEGSKA (reference sequence). After removal of 5 bases from V and 6 bases from J, the junction contained 9 bases not matched to a gene. The chain uses TRBV20-1 and TRBJ2-5, with 13 bases matching TRBD2. The clonotype originates from an adult in good health. The sample here was peripheral blood, taken on day 0 of AZD1222 vaccination. The CDR3 region is CSARGLTSGRQTQYF. CDR3 DNA: TGCAGTGCTCGTGGATTGACTAGCGGGAGGCAGACCCAGTACTTC.